This is a list of T cell receptor beta chains from one sample in a study of blood T cell repertoires in COVID-19. Using immunoSEQ multiplex PCR, the repertoire was profiled, and TCRdb retains in-frame clones only, with some absent. The sample contains 73,000 or so clones, around 82% of which appear only once. The sequencing input was peripheral blood. These TCRs come from a man between 45 and 60 years old with active COVID-19. Each CDR3 is given with its conserved first and last residue. D genes are given only for firm matches. The listing skips clone size in some rows; elsewhere it reads once, few, many or a size class.

. | TRBJ2-2 | 14 | TRBV5-1 | few | CASSLDGYTGELFF | TGCGCCAGCAGCTTGGACGGGTACACCGGGGAGCTGTTTTTT
TRBD1 | TRBJ2-3 | 16 | TRBV5-4 | . | CASSLDLPRQGNTQYF | TGTGCCAGCAGCTTGGATCTGCCCCGACAGGGGAATACGCAGTATTTT
TRBD2 | TRBJ2-7 | 17 | TRBV6-1 | . | CASSESWGLAGPHEQYF | TGTGCCAGCAGTGAAAGTTGGGGACTAGCGGGACCCCACGAGCAGTACTTC
. | TRBJ1-4 | 15 | TRBV11-1 | . | CASSLGSGPGEKLFF | TGTGCCAGCAGCCTTGGTTCGGGTCCTGGAGAAAAACTGTTTTTT
TRBD1 | TRBJ2-7 | 13 | TRBV11-3 | . | CASSPGQVDEQYF | TGTGCCAGCAGCCCAGGACAGGTGGACGAGCAGTACTTC
. | TRBJ1-1 | 14 | TRBV7-9 | . | CASSLAGWNTEAFF | TGTGCCAGCAGCTTGGCAGGGTGGAACACTGAAGCTTTCTTT
TRBD1 | TRBJ2-7 | 15 | TRBV11-1 | . | CASSLGTAKVYEQYF | TGTGCCAGCAGTCTAGGGACAGCCAAAGTCTACGAGCAGTACTTC
TRBD1 | TRBJ2-7 | 15 | TRBV5-4 | . | CASSLPGQRSYEQYF | TGTGCCAGCAGCTTGCCGGGACAGCGGTCCTACGAGCAGTACTTC
. | TRBJ2-2 | 16 | TRBV5-1 | . | CASSSKMTGSAGELFF | TGCGCCAGCAGCTCCAAAATGACAGGTTCGGCCGGGGAGCTGTTTTTT
. | TRBJ1-4 | 12 | TRBV19 | . | CASTQGGEKLFF | TGTGCCAGTACCCAGGGTGGTGAAAAACTGTTTTTT
TRBD2 | TRBJ2-4 | 17 | TRBV6-2/TRBV6-3 | few | CASSPREDGRVKNIQYF | TGTGCCAGCAGCCCTCGTGAAGACGGGAGGGTCAAAAACATTCAGTACTTC
. | TRBJ2-3 | 14 | TRBV3-1/TRBV3-2 | once | CASSPIFGGDTQYF | TGTGCCAGCAGCCCTATATTCGGGGGAGATACGCAGTATTTT
. | TRBJ1-1 | 16 | TRBV14 | . | CASSHGLDTRNTEAFF | TGTGCCAGCAGCCACGGCTTGGACACGCGGAACACTGAAGCTTTCTTT
. | TRBJ1-3 | 18 | TRBV5-1 | . | CASSLHPGERTLGNTIYF | TGCGCCAGCAGCTTGCATCCCGGTGAAAGGACTCTGGGAAACACCATATATTTT
TRBD1 | TRBJ2-7 | 12 | TRBV6-5 | . | CASTDRVYEQYF | TGTGCCAGCACAGACAGGGTATACGAGCAGTACTTC
. | TRBJ1-5 | 14 | TRBV7-9 | . | CASSPIGAGGAQHF | TGTGCCAGCAGCCCCATCGGGGCCGGAGGGGCCCAGCATTTT
TRBD1 | TRBJ2-6 | 12 | TRBV6-6 | . | CASRGTVDVLTF | TGTGCCAGCAGGGGGACAGTCGACGTCCTGACTTTC
. | TRBJ2-5 | 13 | TRBV18 | . | CASSQAEQETQYF | TGTGCCAGCTCCCAGGCAGAACAAGAGACCCAGTACTTC
TRBD2 | TRBJ2-7 | 16 | TRBV3-1/TRBV3-2 | . | CASSHGLAGVSYEQYF | TGTGCCAGCAGCCACGGACTAGCGGGAGTGTCCTACGAGCAGTACTTC
TRBD1 | TRBJ1-2 | 13 | TRBV6-5 | few | CASSWTGGDGYTF | TGTGCCAGCAGTTGGACAGGGGGAGATGGCTACACCTTC
. | TRBJ2-2 | 16 | TRBV9 | . | CASRGRQDTNTGELFF | TGTGCCAGCAGGGGCCGACAAGACACGAACACCGGGGAGCTGTTTTTT
TRBD2 | TRBJ2-1 | 14 | TRBV25-1 | . | CASSASGGRNEQFF | TGTGCCAGCAGTGCTAGCGGGGGGCGCAATGAGCAGTTCTTC
. | TRBJ1-3 | 16 | TRBV3-1/TRBV3-2 | . | CASSQEDRRTGNTIYF | TGTGCCAGCAGCCAAGAGGACAGACGAACTGGAAACACCATATATTTT
TRBD1 | TRBJ1-2 | 15 | TRBV19 | . | CASLRSGDRQDGYTF | TGTGCCAGCCTTCGTAGCGGGGACAGACAGGATGGCTACACCTTC
TRBD1 | TRBJ1-1 | 12 | TRBV29-1 | . | CSVRDSRTEAFF | TGCAGCGTAAGGGACAGTCGGACTGAAGCTTTCTTT
TRBD2 | TRBJ2-3 | 16 | TRBV10-3 | once | CAISQLSSGGTDTQYF | TGTGCCATCAGCCAGCTCTCTAGCGGGGGGACAGATACGCAGTATTTT
TRBD1 | TRBJ1-2 | 15 | TRBV6-2/TRBV6-3 | once | CASSYAGQLNLGYTF | TGTGCCAGCAGTTACGCGGGACAGCTAAACCTTGGCTACACCTTC
. | TRBJ1-2 | 15 | TRBV25-1 | . | CASSESGTLRYGYTF | TGTGCCAGCAGTGAATCCGGGACACTTCGGTATGGCTACACCTTC
TRBD2 | TRBJ2-7 | 14 | TRBV6-6 | . | CASSYGTSGYEQYF | TGTGCCAGCAGTTACGGGACTAGCGGCTACGAGCAGTACTTC
TRBD1 | TRBJ2-7 | 15 | TRBV5-1 | . | CASSFGTAFSYEQYF | TGCGCCAGCAGCTTCGGGACAGCGTTCTCCTACGAGCAGTACTTC